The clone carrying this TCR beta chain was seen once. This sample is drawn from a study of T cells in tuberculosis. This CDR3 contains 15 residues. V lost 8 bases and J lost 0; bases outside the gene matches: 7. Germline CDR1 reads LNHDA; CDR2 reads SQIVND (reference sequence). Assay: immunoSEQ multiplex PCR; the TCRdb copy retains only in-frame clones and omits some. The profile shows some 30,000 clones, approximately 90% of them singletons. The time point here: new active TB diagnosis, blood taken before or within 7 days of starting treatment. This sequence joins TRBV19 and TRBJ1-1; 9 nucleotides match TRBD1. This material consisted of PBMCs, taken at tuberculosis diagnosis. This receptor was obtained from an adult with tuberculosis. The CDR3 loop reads CASRSDRGLNTEAFF. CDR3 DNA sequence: TGTGCCAGTCGTTCAGACAGGGGGTTGAACACTGAAGCTTTCTTT.